These T cell receptor beta chains were read from a single sample in a study of blood T cell repertoires in COVID-19. Method: immunoSEQ multiplex PCR; TCRdb's copy keeps in-frame clones and lacks some. This table holds 100,000 to 150,000 clones, roughly 90% found once. Material: peripheral blood. Receptors originate from a man between 65 and 80 years old with active COVID-19. Both conserved end residues are part of each CDR3. A D gene is named only where the DNA matches it firmly. The size of a clone is reported for some rows only, either as once, few or many, or as a class for expanded clones.

TRBV19	TRBD1	TRBJ1-6	NA	CACRQGELQDNSPLHF	TGTGCCTGCAGACAGGGGGAGCTTCAAGATAATTCACCCCTCCACTTT
TRBV7-6	NA	TRBJ2-1	NA	CASSLAPGYNNEQFF	TGTGCCAGCAGCTTAGCGCCGGGGTATAACAATGAGCAGTTCTTC
TRBV28	TRBD2	TRBJ2-1	few	CASSSTSASSYNEQFF	TGTGCCAGCAGTTCGACTAGCGCCAGCTCCTACAATGAGCAGTTCTTC
TRBV24-1	TRBD1	TRBJ1-6	NA	CATTPPDRRAPLHF	TGTGCCACCACCCCCCCGGACAGGAGAGCACCCCTCCACTTT
TRBV11-2	TRBD2	TRBJ2-1	NA	CASSLRTRNNEQFF	TGTGCCAGCAGCTTGAGGACTAGGAACAATGAGCAGTTCTTC
TRBV7-9	NA	TRBJ2-7	many	CASSLPVGRTSYEQYF	TGTGCCAGCAGCCTCCCCGTAGGTCGGACATCCTACGAGCAGTACTTC
TRBV6-5	NA	TRBJ2-7	NA	CASGGERAPYEQYF	TGTGCCAGTGGAGGGGAGCGGGCCCCCTACGAGCAGTACTTC
TRBV24-1	NA	TRBJ2-3	NA	CATSDHRRDARDTQYF	TGTGCCACCAGTGATCACCGGAGGGACGCAAGGGATACGCAGTATTTT
TRBV5-1	TRBD2	TRBJ2-3	NA	CASRLGTSGSIADTQYF	TGCGCCAGCAGGCTAGGGACTAGCGGGAGCATCGCAGATACGCAGTATTTT
TRBV7-9	TRBD1	TRBJ1-1	NA	CASSPRTGIANTEAFF	TGTGCCAGCAGCCCGCGGACAGGGATTGCGAACACTGAAGCTTTCTTT
TRBV30	TRBD2	TRBJ2-3	NA	CAWASGSTDTQYF	TGTGCCTGGGCTAGCGGGAGCACAGATACGCAGTATTTT
TRBV24-1	NA	TRBJ2-3	NA	CATSDGGWRQEQYF	TGTGCCACCAGTGACGGCGGGTGGAGGCAGGAGCAGTATTTT
TRBV28	NA	TRBJ1-1	once	CASSLKREAFF	TGTGCCAGCAGTTTAAAGCGCGAAGCTTTCTTT
TRBV3-1/TRBV3-2	NA	TRBJ2-1	NA	CASSPVDYDNEQFF	TGTGCCAGCAGCCCCGTAGACTACGACAATGAGCAGTTCTTC
TRBV19	TRBD1	TRBJ1-5	NA	CASSISGTGMNQPQHF	TGTGCCAGTAGTATCTCCGGGACAGGGATGAATCAGCCCCAGCATTTT
TRBV7-9	TRBD2	TRBJ2-2	NA	CASSRGGLNTGELFF	TGTGCCAGCAGCCGGGGAGGGCTGAACACCGGGGAGCTGTTTTTT
TRBV30	NA	TRBJ1-1	many	CAWRTERKTEAFF	TGTGCCTGGCGGACAGAAAGAAAAACTGAAGCTTTCTTT
TRBV25-1	NA	TRBJ2-2	NA	CASRLRGTGELFF	TGTGCCAGCAGGCTTCGGGGCACCGGGGAGCTGTTTTTT
TRBV4-1	TRBD2	TRBJ2-1	once	CASSQLSGIVNEQFF	TGCGCCAGCAGCCAACTTAGCGGGATAGTCAATGAGCAGTTCTTC
TRBV19	NA	TRBJ2-1	NA	CASSVSNEQFF	TGTGCCAGTAGTGTTTCTAATGAGCAGTTCTTC
TRBV19	NA	TRBJ2-2	NA	CASRLLANTGELFF	TGTGCCAGTAGACTTCTCGCGAACACCGGGGAGCTGTTTTTT
TRBV3-1/TRBV3-2	NA	TRBJ1-2	NA	CASSLSGNSYGYGYTF	TGTGCCAGCAGCCTTTCCGGGAATTCCTACGGTTATGGCTACACCTTC
TRBV5-4	TRBD2	TRBJ2-7	NA	CASSAPGTSKYEQYF	TGTGCCAGCAGCGCTCCCGGGACTAGTAAATACGAGCAGTACTTC
TRBV7-2	NA	TRBJ2-1	once	CASSQLPGSAQQFF	TGTGCCAGCTCCCAACTTCCCGGGTCCGCCCAGCAGTTCTTC
TRBV27	NA	TRBJ1-4	once	CASSPRGTTNEKLFF	TGTGCCAGCAGTCCGCGGGGTACAACTAATGAAAAACTGTTTTTT
TRBV29-1	NA	TRBJ2-7	NA	CSARRLEGYEQYF	TGCAGCGCCCGTCGGCTAGAGGGCTACGAGCAGTACTTC
TRBV29-1	TRBD2	TRBJ2-1	NA	CSVGGGSISNEQFF	TGCAGCGTTGGGGGCGGGAGTATCTCCAATGAGCAGTTCTTC
TRBV5-4	TRBD2	TRBJ2-1	NA	CASSRLAGADNEQFF	TGTGCCAGCAGCCGACTAGCGGGAGCTGACAATGAGCAGTTCTTC
TRBV11-1	NA	TRBJ1-2	NA	CASTNQGSRDGYTF	TGTGCCAGCACCAATCAGGGGAGTCGAGATGGCTACACCTTC
TRBV19	TRBD2	TRBJ2-5	NA	CASSTPGLADGETQYF	TGTGCCAGTAGTACCCCTGGACTAGCGGATGGGGAGACCCAGTACTTC
TRBV6-5	NA	TRBJ2-7	NA	CASSAEGALAYEQYF	TGTGCCAGCTCGGCCGAAGGGGCGCTGGCCTACGAGCAGTACTTC
TRBV11-2	NA	TRBJ1-1	few	CASSLARGRGNTEAFF	TGTGCCAGCAGCTTAGCGAGAGGGAGGGGGAACACTGAAGCTTTCTTT
TRBV5-1	NA	TRBJ2-7	NA	CASSLAGSGFVEQYF	TGCGCCAGCAGCTTGGCGGGATCGGGATTTGTCGAGCAGTACTTC
TRBV28	TRBD2	TRBJ2-7	once	CASSLWGSGSNEQYF	TGTGCCAGCAGTTTATGGGGTAGCGGGAGTAACGAGCAGTACTTC
TRBV28	TRBD1	TRBJ1-2	once	CASRLPGQGYGYTF	TGTGCCAGCAGGTTACCGGGACAGGGGTATGGCTACACCTTC